In its sample, the clone carrying this T cell receptor (beta chain) was seen many times. Antigen: not known. The sample comes from a study of T cell repertoires in cytomegalovirus infection. Across the study: A matching HLA type, together with CMV infection, was signaled by public TCR beta signatures.

Study conclusions and caveats: HLA-C-restricted CMV clonotypes gave the most frequent clonotype in two of eight donors. Of the TCR beta families, the public ones yielded a cumulative frequency that identified carriers of CMV plus the relevant HLA.

One entry per CDR3 protein results from TCRdb running MiXCR on the reads. This table has more than 85,000 distinct CDR3 sequences, approximately 16% appearing once. This receptor was obtained from a human donor in good health (CMV status not recorded). Some clones in this sample may be carry-over from other donors' samples. The sequenced sample was PBMCs.

The DNA of the CDR3 is TGTGCCAGCAGCGACTCGACAGGGGACGATGAGCAGTTCTTC. Translating gives CASSDSTGDDEQFF. The rearrangement uses TRBV7-3 and TRBJ2-1, with 8 bases matching TRBD1. CDR1 is SGHTA, CDR2 FQGTGA, per germline. Trimming at V came to 5 bases and at J to 8 bases, leaving 8 bases not matched to a gene. CDR3 length equals 14 residues.